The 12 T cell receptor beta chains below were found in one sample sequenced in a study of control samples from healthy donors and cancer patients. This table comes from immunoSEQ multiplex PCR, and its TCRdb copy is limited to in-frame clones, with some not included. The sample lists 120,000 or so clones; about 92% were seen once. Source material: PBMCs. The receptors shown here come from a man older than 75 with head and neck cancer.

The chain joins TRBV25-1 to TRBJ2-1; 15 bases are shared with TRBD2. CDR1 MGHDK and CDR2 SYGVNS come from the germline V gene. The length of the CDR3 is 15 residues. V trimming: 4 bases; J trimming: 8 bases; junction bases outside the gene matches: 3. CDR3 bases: TGTGCCAGCAGTGGGACTAGCGGGGGGGCAGATGAGCAGTTCTTC. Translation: CASSGTSGGADEQFF.

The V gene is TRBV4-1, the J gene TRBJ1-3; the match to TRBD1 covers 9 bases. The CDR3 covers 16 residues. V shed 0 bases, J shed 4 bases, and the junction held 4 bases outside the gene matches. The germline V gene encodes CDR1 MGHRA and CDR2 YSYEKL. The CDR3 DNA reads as TGCGCCAGCAGCCAAGAAGGGACAGGGTCCGGAAACACCATATATTTT. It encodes CASSQEGTGSGNTIYF.

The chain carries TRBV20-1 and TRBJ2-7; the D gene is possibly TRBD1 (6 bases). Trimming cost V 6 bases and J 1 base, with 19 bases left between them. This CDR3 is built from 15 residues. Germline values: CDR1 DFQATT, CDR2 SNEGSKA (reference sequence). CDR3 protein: CSASNRARQSYEQYF. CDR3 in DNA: TGCAGTGCGAGTAACAGGGCACGACAATCCTACGAGCAGTACTTC.

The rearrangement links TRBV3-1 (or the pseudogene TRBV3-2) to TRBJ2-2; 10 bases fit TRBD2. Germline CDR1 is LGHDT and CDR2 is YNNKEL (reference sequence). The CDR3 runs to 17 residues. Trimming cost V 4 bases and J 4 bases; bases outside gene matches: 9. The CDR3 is CASSLLAGGRGTGELFF. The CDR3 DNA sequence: TGTGCCAGCAGCCTCTTAGCGGGGGGCCGTGGCACCGGGGAGCTGTTTTTT.

In nucleotides, the CDR3 is TGTGCCAGCACCCCGGGTCGGAGGAGCGACAATGAGCAGTTCTTC. It yields the protein CASTPGRRSDNEQFF. V is TRBV5-4 and J is TRBJ2-1; D is possibly TRBD2 (5 bases). The CDR3 runs 15 residues. Germline-derived CDR1 and CDR2 are SGHNT and YYREEE (reference sequence). V gave up 6 bases and J gave up 5 bases, with 18 bases separating them. The full variable domain, rest sourced from reference TRBV5-4 and TRBJ2-1, is ETGVTQSPTHLIKTRGQQVTLRCSSQSGHNTVSWYQQALGQGPQFIFQYYREEENGRGNFPPRFSGLQFPNYSSELNVNALELDDSALYLCASTPGRRSDNEQFFGPGTRLTVL.

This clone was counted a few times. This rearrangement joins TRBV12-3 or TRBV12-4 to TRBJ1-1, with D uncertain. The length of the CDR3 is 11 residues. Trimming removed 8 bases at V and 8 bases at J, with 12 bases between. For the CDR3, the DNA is TGTGCCAGCGGCCCCTCTCGGGAAGCTTTCTTT. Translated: CASGPSREAFF.

The CDR3 is CAASKGGRSSGNTIYF. The CDR3 DNA reads as TGTGCCGCCTCAAAGGGGGGAAGAAGCTCTGGAAACACCATATATTTT. V is TRBV19 and J is TRBJ1-3, with a possible D match to TRBD1 (6 bases). CDR3 size: 16 residues. V lost 11 bases and J 0 bases, leaving 20 bases between the germline ends. Germline V CDR1 and CDR2: LNHDA, SQIVND (reference sequence).

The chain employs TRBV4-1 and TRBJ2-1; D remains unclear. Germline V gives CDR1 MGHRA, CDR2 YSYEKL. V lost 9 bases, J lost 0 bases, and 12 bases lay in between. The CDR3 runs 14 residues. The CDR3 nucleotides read TGCGCCAGTTCCCTAACCGGCTCCTACAATGAGCAGTTCTTC. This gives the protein CASSLTGSYNEQFF.

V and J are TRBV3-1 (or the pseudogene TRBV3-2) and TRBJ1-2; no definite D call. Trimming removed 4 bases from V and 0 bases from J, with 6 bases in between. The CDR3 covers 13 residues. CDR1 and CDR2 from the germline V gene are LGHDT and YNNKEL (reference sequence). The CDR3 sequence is CASSRRANYGYTF. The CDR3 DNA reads TGTGCCAGCAGCCGGAGGGCTAACTATGGCTACACCTTC.

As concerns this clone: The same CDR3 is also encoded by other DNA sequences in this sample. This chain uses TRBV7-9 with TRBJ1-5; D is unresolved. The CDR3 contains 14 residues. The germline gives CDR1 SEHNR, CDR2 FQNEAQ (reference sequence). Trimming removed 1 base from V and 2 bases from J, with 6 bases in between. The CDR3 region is CASSLGGGNQPQHF. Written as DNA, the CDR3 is TGTGCCAGCAGCTTAGGAGGTGGCAATCAGCCCCAGCATTTT. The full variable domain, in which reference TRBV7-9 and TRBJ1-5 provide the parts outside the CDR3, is DTGVSQNPRHKITKRGQNVTFRCDPISEHNRLYWYRQTLGQGPEFLTYFQNEAQLEKSRLLSDRFSAERPKGSFSTLEIQRTEQGDSAMYLCASSLGGGNQPQHFGDGTRLSIL.

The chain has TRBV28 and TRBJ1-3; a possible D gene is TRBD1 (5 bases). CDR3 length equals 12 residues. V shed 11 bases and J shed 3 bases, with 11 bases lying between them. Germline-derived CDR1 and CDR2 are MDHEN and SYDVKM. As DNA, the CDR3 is TGTGCCGGGGCCTCGGGTGGAAACACCATATATTTT. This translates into CAGASGGNTIYF.

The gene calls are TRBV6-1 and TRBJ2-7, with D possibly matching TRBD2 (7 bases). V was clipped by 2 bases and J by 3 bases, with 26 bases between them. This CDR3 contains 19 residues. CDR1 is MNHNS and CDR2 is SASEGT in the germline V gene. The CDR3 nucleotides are TGTGCCAGCAGTGAAAGAGGGGCTAGCGGAGCCTGGGGACACTACGAGCAGTACTTC. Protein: CASSERGASGAWGHYEQYF.